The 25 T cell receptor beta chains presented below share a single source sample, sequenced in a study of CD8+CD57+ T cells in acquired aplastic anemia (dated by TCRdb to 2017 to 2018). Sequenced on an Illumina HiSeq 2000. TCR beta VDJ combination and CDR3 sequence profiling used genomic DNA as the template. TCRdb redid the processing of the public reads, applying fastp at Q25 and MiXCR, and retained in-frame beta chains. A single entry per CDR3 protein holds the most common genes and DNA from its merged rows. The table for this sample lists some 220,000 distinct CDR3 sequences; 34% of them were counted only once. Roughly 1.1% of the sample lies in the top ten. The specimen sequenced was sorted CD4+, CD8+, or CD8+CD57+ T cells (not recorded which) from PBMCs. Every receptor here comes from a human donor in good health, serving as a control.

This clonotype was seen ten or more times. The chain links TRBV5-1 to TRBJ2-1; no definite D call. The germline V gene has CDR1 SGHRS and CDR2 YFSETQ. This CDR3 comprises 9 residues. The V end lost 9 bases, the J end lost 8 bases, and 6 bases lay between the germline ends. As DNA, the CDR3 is TGCGCCAACTTCCATGAGCAGTTCTTC. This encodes CANFHEQFF.

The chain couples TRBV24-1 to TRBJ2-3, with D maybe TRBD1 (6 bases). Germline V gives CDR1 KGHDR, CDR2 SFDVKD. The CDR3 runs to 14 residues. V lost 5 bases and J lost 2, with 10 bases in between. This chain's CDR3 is CATSAQGNTDTQYF. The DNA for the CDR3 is TGTGCCACCAGTGCGCAGGGGAACACAGATACGCAGTATTTT.

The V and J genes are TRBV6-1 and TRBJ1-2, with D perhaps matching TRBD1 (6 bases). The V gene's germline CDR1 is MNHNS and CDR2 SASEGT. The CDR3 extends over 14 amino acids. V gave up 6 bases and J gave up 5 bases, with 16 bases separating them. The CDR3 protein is CASSLQGGGYGYTF. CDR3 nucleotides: TGTGCCAGCAGCTTACAGGGAGGAGGGTATGGCTACACCTTC.

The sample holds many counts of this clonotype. The CDR3 is CASSQRGENTEAFF. DNA of the CDR3: TGTGCCAGCAGTCAGCGGGGCGAGAACACTGAAGCTTTCTTT. The genes are TRBV6-1 and TRBJ1-1, with a possible D match to TRBD1 (5 bases). CDR1 and CDR2 (germline): MNHNS, SASEGT. CDR3 length: 14 amino acids. V lost 5 bases to trimming and J lost 1 base, with 11 bases between them.

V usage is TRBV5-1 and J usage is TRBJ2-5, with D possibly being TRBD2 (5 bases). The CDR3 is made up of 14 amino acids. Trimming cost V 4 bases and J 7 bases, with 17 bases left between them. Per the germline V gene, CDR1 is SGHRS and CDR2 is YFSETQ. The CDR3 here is CASSPVGAKVTQYF. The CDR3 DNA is TGCGCCAGCAGCCCTGTGGGAGCAAAAGTGACCCAGTACTTC.

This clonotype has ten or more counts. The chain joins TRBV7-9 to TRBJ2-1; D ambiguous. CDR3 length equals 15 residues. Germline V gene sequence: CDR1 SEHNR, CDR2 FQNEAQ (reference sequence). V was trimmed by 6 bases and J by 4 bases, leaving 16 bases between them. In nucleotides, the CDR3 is TGTGCCAGCAGTTTTAGCACCGAGCCTTACAATGAGCAGTTCTTC. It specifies CASSFSTEPYNEQFF. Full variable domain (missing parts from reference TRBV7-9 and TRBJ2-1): DTGVSQNPRHKITKRGQNVTFRCDPISEHNRLYWYRQTLGQGPEFLTYFQNEAQLEKSRLLSDRFSAERPKGSFSTLEIQRTEQGDSAMYLCASSFSTEPYNEQFFGPGTRLTVL.

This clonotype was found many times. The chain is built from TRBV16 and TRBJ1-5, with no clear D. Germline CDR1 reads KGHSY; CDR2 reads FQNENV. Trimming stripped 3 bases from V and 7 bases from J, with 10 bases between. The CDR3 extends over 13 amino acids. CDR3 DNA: TGTGCCAGCAGCCAGCCTGCGGGGCAGCCCCAGCATTTT. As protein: CASSQPAGQPQHF.

CDR3 nucleotide sequence: TGTGCCAGCAGTGATCGGACAGAGAACACTGAAGCTTTCTTT. Translation: CASSDRTENTEAFF. The rearrangement links TRBV25-1 to TRBJ1-1; tentatively, D is TRBD1 (6 bases). Trimming cost V 3 bases and J 1 base, with 9 bases left between them. The germline gives CDR1 MGHDK, CDR2 SYGVNS. This CDR3 contains 14 residues. The variable domain in full, completed from reference TRBV25-1 and TRBJ1-1, reads EADIYQTPRYLVIGTGKKITLECSQTMGHDKMYWYQQDPGMELHLIHYSYGVNSTEKGDLSSESTVSRIRTEHFPLTLESARPSHTSQYLCASSDRTENTEAFFGQGTRLTVV.

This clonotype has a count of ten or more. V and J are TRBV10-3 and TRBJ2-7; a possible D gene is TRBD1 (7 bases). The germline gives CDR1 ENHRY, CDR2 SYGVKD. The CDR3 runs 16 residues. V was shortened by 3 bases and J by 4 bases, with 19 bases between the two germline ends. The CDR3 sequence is CAISDRLGGAGYEQYF. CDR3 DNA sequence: TGTGCCATCAGTGATAGACTAGGGGGCGCGGGTTACGAGCAGTACTTC.

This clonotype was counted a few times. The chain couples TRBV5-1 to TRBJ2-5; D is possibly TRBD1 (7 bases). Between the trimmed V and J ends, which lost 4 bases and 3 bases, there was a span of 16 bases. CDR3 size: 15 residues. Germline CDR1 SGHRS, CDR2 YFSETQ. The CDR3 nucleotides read TGCGCCAGCAGCCAGGGGGGTAGCGGAAAAGAGACCCAGTACTTC. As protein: CASSQGGSGKETQYF. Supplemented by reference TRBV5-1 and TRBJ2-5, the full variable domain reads KAGVTQTPRYLIKTRGQQVTLSCSPISGHRSVSWYQQTPGQGLQFLFEYFSETQRNKGNFPGRFSGRQFSNSRSEMNVSTLELGDSALYLCASSQGGSGKETQYFGPGTRLLVL.

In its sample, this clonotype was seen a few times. The CDR3 nucleotides read TGTGCCAGCAGCCCGGGGGGATATACAGATACGCAGTATTTT. This codes for CASSPGGYTDTQYF. This chain uses TRBV11-2 with TRBJ2-3, with 7 bases lining up with TRBD2. With V trimmed by 5 bases and J by 3 bases, 5 bases remained unmatched. The CDR3 spans 14 residues. Germline lookup yields CDR1 SGHAT and CDR2 FQNNGV.

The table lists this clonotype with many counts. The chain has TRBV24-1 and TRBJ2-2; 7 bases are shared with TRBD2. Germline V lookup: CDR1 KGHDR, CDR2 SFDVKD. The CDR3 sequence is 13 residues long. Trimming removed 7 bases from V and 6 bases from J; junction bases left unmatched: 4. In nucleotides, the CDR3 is TGTGCCACCAGGGAAACTAGCGCCGGGGAGCTGTTTTTT. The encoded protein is CATRETSAGELFF.

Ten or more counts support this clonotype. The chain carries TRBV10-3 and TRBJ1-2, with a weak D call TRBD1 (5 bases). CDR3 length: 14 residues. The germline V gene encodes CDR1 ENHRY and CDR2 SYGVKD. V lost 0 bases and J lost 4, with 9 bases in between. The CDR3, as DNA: TGTGCCATCAGTGAGTCGGGGGAGGCCTATGGCTACACCTTC. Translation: CAISESGEAYGYTF.

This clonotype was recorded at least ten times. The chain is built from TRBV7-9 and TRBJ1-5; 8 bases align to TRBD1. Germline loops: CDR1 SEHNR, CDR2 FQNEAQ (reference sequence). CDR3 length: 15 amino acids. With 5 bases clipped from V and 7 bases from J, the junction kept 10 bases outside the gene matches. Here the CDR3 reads CASSPDTGGPQPQHF. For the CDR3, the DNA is TGTGCCAGCAGCCCGGATACAGGGGGGCCCCAGCCCCAGCATTTT.

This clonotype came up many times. The CDR3 DNA is TGCGCCAGCAGTGCAACGGGGACAGATACGCAGTATTTT. Protein: CASSATGTDTQYF. This rearrangement joins TRBV4-1 to TRBJ2-3; TRBD2 is a possible D gene (5 bases). The CDR3 is 13 amino acids. V lost 6 bases and J lost 3, with 10 bases in between. In germline, CDR1 is MGHRA, CDR2 YSYEKL.

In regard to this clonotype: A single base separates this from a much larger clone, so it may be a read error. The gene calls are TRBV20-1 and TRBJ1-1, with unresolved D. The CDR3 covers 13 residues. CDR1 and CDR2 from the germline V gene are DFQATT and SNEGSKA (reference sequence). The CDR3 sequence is CSAGDPRATEAFF. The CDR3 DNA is TGCAGTGCTGGAGATCCGAGGGCCACTGAAGCTTTCTTT.

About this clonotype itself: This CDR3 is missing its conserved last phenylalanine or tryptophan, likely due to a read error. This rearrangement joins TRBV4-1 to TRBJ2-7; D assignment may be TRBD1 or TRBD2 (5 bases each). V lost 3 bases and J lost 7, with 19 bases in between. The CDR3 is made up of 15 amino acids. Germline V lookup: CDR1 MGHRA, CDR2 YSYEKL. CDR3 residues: CASSQGRSPIEEQYI. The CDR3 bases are TGCGCCAGCAGCCAGGGACGGTCCCCGATAGAGGAGCAGTACATC.

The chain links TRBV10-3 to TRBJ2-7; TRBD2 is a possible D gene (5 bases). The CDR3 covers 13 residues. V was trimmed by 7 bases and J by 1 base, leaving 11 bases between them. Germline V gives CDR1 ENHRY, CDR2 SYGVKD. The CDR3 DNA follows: TGTGCCATCAACGAACGGGGATCCTACGAGCAGTACTTC. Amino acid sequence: CAINERGSYEQYF.

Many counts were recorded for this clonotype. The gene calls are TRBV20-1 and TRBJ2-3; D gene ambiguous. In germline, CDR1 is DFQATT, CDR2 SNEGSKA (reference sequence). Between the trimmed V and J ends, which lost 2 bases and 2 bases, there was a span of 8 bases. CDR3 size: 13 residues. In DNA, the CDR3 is TGCAGTGCTAGACAACCCGCCACAGATACGCAGTATTTT. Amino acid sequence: CSARQPATDTQYF.

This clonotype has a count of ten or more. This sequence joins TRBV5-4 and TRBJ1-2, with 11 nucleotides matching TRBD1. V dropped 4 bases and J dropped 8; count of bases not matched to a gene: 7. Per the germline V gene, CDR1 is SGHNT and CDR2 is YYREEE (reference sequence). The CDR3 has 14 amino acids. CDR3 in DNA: TGTGCCAGCAGCCCCCGGGACAGGGGGGACGGCTACACCTTC. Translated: CASSPRDRGDGYTF.

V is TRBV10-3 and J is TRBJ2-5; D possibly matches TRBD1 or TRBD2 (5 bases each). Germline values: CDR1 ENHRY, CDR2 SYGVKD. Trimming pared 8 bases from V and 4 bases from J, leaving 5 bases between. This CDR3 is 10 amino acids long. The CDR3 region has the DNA TGTGCCATCGGGGGAGAGACCCAGTACTTC. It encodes CAIGGETQYF.

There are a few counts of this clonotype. CDR3 loop: CAISMTGAGDGYTF. The CDR3 DNA is TGTGCCATCAGCATGACAGGAGCGGGGGATGGCTACACCTTC. The gene calls are TRBV10-3 and TRBJ1-2; weak D call: TRBD1 (6 bases). The germline gives CDR1 ENHRY, CDR2 SYGVKD. The CDR3 consists of 14 residues. Trimming left V 6 bases short and J 6 bases short, with 17 bases between.

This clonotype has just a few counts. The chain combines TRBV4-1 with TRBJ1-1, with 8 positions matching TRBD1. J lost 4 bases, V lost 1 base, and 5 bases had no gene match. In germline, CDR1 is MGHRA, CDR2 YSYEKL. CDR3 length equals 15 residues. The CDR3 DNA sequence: TGCGCCAGCAGCCAAGGCCGGGACAGGCGCACTGAAGCTTTCTTT. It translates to CASSQGRDRRTEAFF.

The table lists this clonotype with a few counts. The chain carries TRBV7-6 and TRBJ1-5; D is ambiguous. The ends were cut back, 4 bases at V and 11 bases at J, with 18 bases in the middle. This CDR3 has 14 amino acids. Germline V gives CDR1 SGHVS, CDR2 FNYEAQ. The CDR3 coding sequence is TGTGCCAGCAGCTCGACTAGCGGGCAAGAGACCCAGCATTTT. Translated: CASSSTSGQETQHF.

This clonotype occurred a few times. In nucleotides, the CDR3 is TGCGCCAGTATAGCAGGACTAGCGGGGGGAAACAATGAGCAGTTCTTC. Encoded protein: CASIAGLAGGNNEQFF. The rearrangement uses TRBV5-1 and TRBJ2-1; 14 bases are shared with TRBD2. The CDR3 length is 16 residues. CDR1 SGHRS and CDR2 YFSETQ come from the germline V gene. Unmatched junction bases numbered 9, after V lost 8 bases and J lost 5 bases.